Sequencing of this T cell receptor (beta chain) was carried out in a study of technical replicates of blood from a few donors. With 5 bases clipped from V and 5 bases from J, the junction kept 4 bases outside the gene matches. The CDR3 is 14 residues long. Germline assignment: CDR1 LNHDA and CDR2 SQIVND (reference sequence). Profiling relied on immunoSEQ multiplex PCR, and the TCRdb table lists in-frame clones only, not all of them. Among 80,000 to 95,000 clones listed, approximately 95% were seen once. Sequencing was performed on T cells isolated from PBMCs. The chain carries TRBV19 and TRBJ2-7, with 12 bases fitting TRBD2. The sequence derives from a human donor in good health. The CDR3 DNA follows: TGTGCCAGTAGTCTAGCGGGAGGGCAAAACGAGCAGTACTTC. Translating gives CASSLAGGQNEQYF. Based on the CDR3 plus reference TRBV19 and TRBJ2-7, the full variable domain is DGGITQSPKYLFRKEGQNVTLSCEQNLNHDAMYWYRQDPGQGLRLIYYSQIVNDFQKGDIAEGYSVSREKKESFPLTVTSAQKNPTAFYLCASSLAGGQNEQYFGPGTRLTVT.